This entry is about one TCR beta chain. Some clones are missing from TCRdb's copy, which holds only in-frame ones; the method was immunoSEQ multiplex PCR. Among some 130,000 clones listed, approximately 90% were seen once. These data belong to a study of control samples from healthy donors and cancer patients. Germline assignment: CDR1 SGHAT and CDR2 FQNNGV. Trimming stripped 2 bases from V and 3 bases from J, with 8 bases between. The length of the CDR3 is 13 residues. The sample comprised blood. This clonotype was obtained from a man aged 35-49 years in good health. The chain is built from TRBV11-2 and TRBJ2-7; D not resolved. CDR3 sequence reads: CASSLSTLYEQYF. In nucleotides, the CDR3 is TGTGCCAGCAGCTTATCCACCCTCTACGAGCAGTACTTC.